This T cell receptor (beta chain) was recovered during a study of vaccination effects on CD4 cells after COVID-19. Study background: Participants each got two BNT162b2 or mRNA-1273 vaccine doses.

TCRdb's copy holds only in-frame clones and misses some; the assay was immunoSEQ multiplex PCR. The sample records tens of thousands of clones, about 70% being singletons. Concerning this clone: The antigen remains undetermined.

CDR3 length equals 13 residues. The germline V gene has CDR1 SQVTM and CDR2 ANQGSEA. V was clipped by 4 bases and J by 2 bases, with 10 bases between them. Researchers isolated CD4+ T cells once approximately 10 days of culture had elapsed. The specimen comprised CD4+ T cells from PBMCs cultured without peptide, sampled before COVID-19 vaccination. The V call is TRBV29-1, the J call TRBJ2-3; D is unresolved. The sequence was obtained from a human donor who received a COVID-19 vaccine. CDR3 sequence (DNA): TGCAGCGTTGCCGCAGGCCACACAGATACGCAGTATTTT. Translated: CSVAAGHTDTQYF.